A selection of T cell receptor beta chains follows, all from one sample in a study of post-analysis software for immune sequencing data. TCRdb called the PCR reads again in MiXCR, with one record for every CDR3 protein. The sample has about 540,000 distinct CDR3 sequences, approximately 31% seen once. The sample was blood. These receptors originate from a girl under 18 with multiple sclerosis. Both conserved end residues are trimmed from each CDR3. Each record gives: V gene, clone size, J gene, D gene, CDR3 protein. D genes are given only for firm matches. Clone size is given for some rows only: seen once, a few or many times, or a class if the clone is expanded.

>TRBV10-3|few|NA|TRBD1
AISSGTGGETQY
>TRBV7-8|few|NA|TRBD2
ASSLTSGSGTQY
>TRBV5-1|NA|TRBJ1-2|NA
ASSLDIFYGYT
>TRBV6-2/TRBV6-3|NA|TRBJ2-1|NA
ASSNDWSSYNEQF
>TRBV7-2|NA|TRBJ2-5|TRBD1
ASSHRGQQGTQY
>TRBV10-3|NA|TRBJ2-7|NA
AISEGAASSYEQY
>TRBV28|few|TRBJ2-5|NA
ASSPSGQVIQETQY
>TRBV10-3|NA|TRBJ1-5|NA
AISDRDQPQH
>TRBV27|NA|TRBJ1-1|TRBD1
ASRWDRVNTEAF
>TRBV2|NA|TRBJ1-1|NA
ASSVYAQGGNTEAF
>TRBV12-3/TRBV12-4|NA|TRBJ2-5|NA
ASSTRFGAWGTQY
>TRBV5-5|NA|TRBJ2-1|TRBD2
ASSLISGVNEQF
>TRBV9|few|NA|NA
ASSVGGVMAVETQY
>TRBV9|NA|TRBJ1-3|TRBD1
ASTETGGLSGNTIY
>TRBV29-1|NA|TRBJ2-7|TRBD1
SASGTDFYEQY
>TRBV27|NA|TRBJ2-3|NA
ASSLFTLAPLDTQY
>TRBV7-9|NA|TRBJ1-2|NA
ASSLGQAAYGYT
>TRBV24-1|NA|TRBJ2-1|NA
ATSDFSGPEQF
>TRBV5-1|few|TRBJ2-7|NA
ASSLEVGQFYEQY